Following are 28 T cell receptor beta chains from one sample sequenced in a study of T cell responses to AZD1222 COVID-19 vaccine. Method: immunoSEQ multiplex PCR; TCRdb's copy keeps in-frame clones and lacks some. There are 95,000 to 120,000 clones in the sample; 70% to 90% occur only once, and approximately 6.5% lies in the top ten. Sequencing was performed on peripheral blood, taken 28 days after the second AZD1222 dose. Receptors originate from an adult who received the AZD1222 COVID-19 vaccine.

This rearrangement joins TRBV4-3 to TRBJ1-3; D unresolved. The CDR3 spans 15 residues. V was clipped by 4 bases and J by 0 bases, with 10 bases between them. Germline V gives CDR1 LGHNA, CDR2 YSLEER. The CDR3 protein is CASSLDNYSGNTIYF. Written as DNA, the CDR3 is TGCGCCAGCAGCCTTGACAACTACTCTGGAAACACCATATATTTT.

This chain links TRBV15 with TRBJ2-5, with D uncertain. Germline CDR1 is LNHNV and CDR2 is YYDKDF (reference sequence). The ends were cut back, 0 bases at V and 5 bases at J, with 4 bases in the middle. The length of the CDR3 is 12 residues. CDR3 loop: CATSRDGETQYF. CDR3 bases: TGTGCCACCAGCAGAGATGGGGAGACCCAGTACTTC.

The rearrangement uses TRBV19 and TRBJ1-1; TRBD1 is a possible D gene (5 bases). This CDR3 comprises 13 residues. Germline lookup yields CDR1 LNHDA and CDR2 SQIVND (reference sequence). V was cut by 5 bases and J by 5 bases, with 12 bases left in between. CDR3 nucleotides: TGTGCCAGTAGTCTAGGACGGGGGACTGAAGCTTTCTTT. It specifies CASSLGRGTEAFF.

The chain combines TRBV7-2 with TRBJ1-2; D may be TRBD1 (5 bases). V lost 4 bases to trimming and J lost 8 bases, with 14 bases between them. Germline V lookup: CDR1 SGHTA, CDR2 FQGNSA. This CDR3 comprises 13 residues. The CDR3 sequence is CASSSRDGRGYTF. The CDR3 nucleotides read TGTGCCAGCAGCTCCCGGGACGGCCGGGGCTACACCTTC.

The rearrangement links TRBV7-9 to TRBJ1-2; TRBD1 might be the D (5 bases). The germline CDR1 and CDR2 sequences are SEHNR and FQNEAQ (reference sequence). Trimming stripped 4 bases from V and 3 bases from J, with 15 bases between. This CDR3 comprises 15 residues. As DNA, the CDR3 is TGTGCCAGCAGCTCAAGCTACAGGATTCACTATGGCTACACCTTC. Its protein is CASSSSYRIHYGYTF.

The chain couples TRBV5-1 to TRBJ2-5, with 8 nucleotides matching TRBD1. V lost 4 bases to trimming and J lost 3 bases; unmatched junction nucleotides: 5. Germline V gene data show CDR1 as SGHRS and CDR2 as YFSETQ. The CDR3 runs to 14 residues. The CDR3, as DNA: TGCGCCAGCAGCCGGGGACAGGTAAAAGAGACCCAGTACTTC. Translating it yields CASSRGQVKETQYF.

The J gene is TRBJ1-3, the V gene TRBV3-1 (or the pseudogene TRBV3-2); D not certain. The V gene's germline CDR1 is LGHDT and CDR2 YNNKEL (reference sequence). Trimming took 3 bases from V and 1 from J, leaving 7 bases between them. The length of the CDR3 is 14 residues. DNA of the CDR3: TGTGCCAGCAGCCAGGGCAGATCTGGAAACACCATATATTTT. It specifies CASSQGRSGNTIYF.

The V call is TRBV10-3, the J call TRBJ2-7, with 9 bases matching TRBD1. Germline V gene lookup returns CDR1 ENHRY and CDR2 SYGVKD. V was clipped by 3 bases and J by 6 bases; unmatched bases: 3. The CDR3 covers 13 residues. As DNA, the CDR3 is TGTGCCATCAGTGAACGGACAGGGGCCGAGCAGTACTTC. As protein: CAISERTGAEQYF.

CDR3 DNA sequence: TGTGCCAGCAGTTCGGGGCCCCGGGAGCAGTACTTC. It specifies CASSSGPREQYF. The chain carries TRBV28 and TRBJ2-7; D assignment may be TRBD1 or TRBD2 (5 bases each). CDR1 and CDR2 from the germline V gene are MDHEN and SYDVKM. This CDR3 spans 12 amino acids. V was clipped by 4 bases and J by 7 bases, with 11 bases between them.

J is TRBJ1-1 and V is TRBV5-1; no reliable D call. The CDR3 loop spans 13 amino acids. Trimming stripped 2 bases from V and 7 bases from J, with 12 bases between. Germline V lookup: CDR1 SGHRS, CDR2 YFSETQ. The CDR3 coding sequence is TGCGCCAGCAGCTTTAGTCAGGAGCTTGAAGCTTTCTTT. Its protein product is CASSFSQELEAFF.

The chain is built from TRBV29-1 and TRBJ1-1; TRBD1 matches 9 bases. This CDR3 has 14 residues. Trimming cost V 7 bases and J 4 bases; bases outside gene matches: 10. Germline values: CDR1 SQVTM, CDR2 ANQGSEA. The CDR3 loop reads CSARDREGGTEAFF. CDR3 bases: TGCAGCGCCCGGGACAGGGAGGGTGGCACTGAAGCTTTCTTT.

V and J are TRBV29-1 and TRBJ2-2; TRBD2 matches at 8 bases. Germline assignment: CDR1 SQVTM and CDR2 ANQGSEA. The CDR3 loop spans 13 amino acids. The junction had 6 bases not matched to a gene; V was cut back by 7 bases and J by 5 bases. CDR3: CSATRGGTGELFF. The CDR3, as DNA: TGCAGCGCCACCCGGGGGGGAACCGGGGAGCTGTTTTTT.

CDR3 nucleotides: TGTGCCAGCAGTTCCGGGACAGACTACGAGCAGTACTTC. Its translation is CASSSGTDYEQYF. The chain recombines TRBV6-5 with TRBJ2-7; TRBD1 matches 7 bases. Trimming removed 4 bases from V and 3 bases from J; junction bases left unmatched: 3. This CDR3 comprises 13 residues. CDR1 is MNHEY and CDR2 is SVGAGI in the germline V gene.

The CDR3 nucleotides are TGTGCCAGCAGTCCCTTATCGGGGGGGACAGGTCAAGAGACCCAGTACTTC. The encoded protein is CASSPLSGGTGQETQYF. This chain joins TRBV6-6 and TRBJ2-5; D is possibly TRBD1 or TRBD2 (8 bases each). This CDR3 contains 17 residues. V lost 5 bases and J lost 2, with 21 bases in between. Germline V gene sequence: CDR1 MNHNY, CDR2 SVGAGI (reference sequence).

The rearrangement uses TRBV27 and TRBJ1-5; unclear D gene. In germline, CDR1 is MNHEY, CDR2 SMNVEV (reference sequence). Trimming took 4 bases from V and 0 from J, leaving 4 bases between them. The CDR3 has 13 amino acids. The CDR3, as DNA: TGTGCCAGCAGTTGGACTAGCAATCAGCCCCAGCATTTT. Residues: CASSWTSNQPQHF.

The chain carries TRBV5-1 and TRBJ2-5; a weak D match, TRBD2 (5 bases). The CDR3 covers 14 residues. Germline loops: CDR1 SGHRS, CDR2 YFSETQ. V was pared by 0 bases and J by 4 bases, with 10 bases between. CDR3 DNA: TGCGCCAGCAGCTTGGGGCCGGCGGGAGAGACCCAGTACTTC. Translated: CASSLGPAGETQYF.

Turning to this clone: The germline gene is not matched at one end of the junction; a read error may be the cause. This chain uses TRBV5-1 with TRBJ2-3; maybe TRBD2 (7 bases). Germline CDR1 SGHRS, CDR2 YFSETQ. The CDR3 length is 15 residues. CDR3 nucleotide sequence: TGCGCCAGCAGTTTGGACGGGGGGCGCACAGATACGCAGTATTTT. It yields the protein CASSLDGGRTDTQYF.

The CDR3 sequence is CSASETRGAYEQYF. In DNA form, the CDR3 reads TGCAGTGCTAGTGAAACACGGGGGGCATACGAGCAGTACTTC. J is TRBJ2-7 and V is TRBV20-1; maybe TRBD2 (7 bases). Germline V gene data show CDR1 as DFQATT and CDR2 as SNEGSKA (reference sequence). V lost 3 bases to trimming and J lost 4 bases, with 16 bases between them. The CDR3 consists of 14 residues.

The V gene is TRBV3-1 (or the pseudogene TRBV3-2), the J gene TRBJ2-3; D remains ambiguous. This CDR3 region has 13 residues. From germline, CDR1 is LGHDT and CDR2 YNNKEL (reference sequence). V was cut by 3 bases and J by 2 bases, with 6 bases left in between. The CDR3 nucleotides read TGTGCCAGCAGCCACTCAAACACAGATACGCAGTATTTT. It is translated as CASSHSNTDTQYF.

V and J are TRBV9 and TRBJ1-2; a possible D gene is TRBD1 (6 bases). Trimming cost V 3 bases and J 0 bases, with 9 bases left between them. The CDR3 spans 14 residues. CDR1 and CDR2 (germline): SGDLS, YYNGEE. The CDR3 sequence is CASSADSANYGYTF. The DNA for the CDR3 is TGTGCCAGCAGCGCGGACAGCGCTAACTATGGCTACACCTTC. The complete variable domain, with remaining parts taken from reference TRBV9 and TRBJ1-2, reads DSGVTQTPKHLITATGQRVTLRCSPRSGDLSVYWYQQSLDQGLQFLIQYYNGEERAKGNILERFSAQQFPDLHSELNLSSLELGDSALYFCASSADSANYGYTFGSGTRLTVV.

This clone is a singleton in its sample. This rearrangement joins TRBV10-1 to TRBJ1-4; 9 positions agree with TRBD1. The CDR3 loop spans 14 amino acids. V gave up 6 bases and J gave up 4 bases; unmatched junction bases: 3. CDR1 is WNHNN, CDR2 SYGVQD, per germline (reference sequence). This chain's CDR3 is CASSSGQGNEKLFF. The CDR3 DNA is TGCGCCAGCAGCTCGGGACAGGGTAATGAAAAACTGTTTTTT.

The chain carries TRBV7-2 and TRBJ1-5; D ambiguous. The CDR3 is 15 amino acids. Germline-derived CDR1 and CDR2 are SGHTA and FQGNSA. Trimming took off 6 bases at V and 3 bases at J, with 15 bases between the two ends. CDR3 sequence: CASSLTDGNNQPQHF. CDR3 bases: TGTGCCAGCAGTCTAACGGACGGAAACAATCAGCCCCAGCATTTT.

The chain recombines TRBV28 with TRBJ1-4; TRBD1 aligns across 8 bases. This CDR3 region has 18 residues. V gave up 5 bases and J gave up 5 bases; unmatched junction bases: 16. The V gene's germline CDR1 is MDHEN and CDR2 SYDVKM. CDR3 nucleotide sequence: TGTGCCAGCAGTCCCCGGACAGGGAAGGGTGACGCAAATGAAAAACTGTTTTTT. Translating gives CASSPRTGKGDANEKLFF.

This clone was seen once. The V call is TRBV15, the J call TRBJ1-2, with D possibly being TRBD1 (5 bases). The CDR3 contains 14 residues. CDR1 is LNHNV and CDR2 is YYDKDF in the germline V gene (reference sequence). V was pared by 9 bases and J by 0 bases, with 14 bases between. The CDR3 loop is CATVRAGTNYGYTF. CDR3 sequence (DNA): TGTGCCACTGTGAGGGCAGGGACTAACTATGGCTACACCTTC.

The chain's CDR3 is CASSEWDRSNQPQHF. In DNA form, the CDR3 reads TGCGCCAGCAGTGAGTGGGACAGGAGCAATCAGCCCCAGCATTTT. The gene calls are TRBV10-1 and TRBJ1-5, with 8 bases identical to TRBD1. The V gene end was trimmed by 1 base and the J gene end by 1 base; junction bases not matched to a gene: 0. The CDR3 extends over 15 amino acids. Germline V CDR1 and CDR2: WNHNN, SYGVQD (reference sequence).

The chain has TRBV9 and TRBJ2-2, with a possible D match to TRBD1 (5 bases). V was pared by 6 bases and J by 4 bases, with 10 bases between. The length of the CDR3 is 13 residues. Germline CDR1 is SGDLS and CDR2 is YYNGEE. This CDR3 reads CASTPGSTGELFF. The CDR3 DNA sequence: TGTGCCAGCACCCCAGGGTCCACCGGGGAGCTGTTTTTT.

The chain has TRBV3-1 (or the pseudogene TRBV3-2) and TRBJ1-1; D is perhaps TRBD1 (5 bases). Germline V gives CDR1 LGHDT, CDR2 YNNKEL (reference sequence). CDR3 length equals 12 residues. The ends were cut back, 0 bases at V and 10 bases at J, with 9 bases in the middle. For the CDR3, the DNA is TGTGCCAGCAGCCAAGATATGGGGGGAGCTTTCTTT. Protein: CASSQDMGGAFF.

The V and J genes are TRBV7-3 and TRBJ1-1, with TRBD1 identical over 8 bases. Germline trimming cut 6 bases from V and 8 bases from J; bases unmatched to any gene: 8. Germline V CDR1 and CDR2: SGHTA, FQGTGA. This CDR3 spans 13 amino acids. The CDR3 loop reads CASSLDRGGEAFF. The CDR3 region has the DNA TGTGCCAGCAGTCTCGACAGGGGCGGAGAAGCTTTCTTT.